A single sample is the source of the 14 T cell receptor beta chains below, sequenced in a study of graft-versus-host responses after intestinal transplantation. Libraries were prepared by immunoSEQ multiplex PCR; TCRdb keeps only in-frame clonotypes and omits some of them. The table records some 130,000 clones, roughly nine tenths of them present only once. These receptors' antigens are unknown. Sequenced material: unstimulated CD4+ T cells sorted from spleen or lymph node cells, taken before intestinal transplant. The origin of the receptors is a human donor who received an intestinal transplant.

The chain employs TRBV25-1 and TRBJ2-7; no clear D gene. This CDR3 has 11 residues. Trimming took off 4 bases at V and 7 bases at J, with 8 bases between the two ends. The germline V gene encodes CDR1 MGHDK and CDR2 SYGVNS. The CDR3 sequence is CASSVVGEQYF. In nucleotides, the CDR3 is TGTGCCAGCAGTGTTGTGGGGGAGCAGTACTTC.

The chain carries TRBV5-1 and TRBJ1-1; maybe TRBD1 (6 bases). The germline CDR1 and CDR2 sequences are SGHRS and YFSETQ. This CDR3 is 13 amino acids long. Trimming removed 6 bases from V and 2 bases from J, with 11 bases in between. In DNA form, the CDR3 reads TGCGCCAGCAACCGGGGGGGCAACACTGAAGCTTTCTTT. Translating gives CASNRGGNTEAFF.

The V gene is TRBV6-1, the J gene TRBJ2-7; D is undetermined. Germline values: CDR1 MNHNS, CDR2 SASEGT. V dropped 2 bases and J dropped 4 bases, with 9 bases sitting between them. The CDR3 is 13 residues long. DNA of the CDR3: TGTGCCAGCAGTGAATTCGGGCTTTACGAGCAGTACTTC. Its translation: CASSEFGLYEQYF.

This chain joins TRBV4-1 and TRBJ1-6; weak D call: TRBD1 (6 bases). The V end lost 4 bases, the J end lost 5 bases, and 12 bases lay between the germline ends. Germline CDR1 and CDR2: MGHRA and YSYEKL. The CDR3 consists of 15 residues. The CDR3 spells CASSLWAGDNSPLHF. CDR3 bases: TGCGCCAGCAGCCTCTGGGCAGGGGATAATTCACCCCTCCACTTT.

The CDR3 protein is CASRPLAGGIWYEQYF. CDR3 in DNA: TGCGCCAGCCGCCCCCTAGCGGGGGGTATATGGTACGAGCAGTACTTC. The J gene is TRBJ2-7, the V gene TRBV5-1; 11 bases map to TRBD2. Germline lookup yields CDR1 SGHRS and CDR2 YFSETQ. V shed 7 bases, J shed 4 bases, and the junction held 13 bases outside the gene matches. This CDR3 has 16 amino acids.

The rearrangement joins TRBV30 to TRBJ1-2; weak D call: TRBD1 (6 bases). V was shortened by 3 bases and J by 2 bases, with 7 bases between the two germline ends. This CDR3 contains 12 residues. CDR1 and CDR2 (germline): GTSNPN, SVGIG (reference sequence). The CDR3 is CAWSTGNYGYTF. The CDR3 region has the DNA TGTGCCTGGAGCACAGGGAACTATGGCTACACCTTC.

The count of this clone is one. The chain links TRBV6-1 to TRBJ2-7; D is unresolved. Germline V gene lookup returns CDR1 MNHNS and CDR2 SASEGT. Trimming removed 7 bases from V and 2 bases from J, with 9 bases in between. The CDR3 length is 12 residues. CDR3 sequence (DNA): TGTGCCAGCATAAGGCTACCCTACGAGCAGTACTTC. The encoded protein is CASIRLPYEQYF.

The DNA of the CDR3 is TGTGCCAGCAGCCCGACTAGCGGGGGAAGCCGGAGCTCCTACGAGCAGTACTTC. It translates to CASSPTSGGSRSSYEQYF. The chain employs TRBV7-3 and TRBJ2-7, with 12 bases that match TRBD2. Germline V lookup: CDR1 SGHTA, CDR2 FQGTGA. V dropped 5 bases and J dropped 0; count of bases not matched to a gene: 11. The CDR3 is 18 residues long.

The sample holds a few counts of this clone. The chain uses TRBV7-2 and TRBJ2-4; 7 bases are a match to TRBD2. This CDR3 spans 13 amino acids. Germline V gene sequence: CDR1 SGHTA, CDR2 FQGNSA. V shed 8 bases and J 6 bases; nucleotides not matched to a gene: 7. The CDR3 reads CASRRLAGNIQYF. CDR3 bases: TGTGCCAGCCGCCGACTAGCTGGAAACATTCAGTACTTC.

As DNA, the CDR3 is TGTGCCAGCAGTGAAAGGGCGGGGAACACTGAAGCTTTCTTT. Translating it yields CASSERAGNTEAFF. V is TRBV6-1 and J is TRBJ1-1; D uncertain. The CDR3 runs 14 residues. V gave up 2 bases and J gave up 1 base, with 8 bases separating them. Germline V CDR1 and CDR2: MNHNS, SASEGT.

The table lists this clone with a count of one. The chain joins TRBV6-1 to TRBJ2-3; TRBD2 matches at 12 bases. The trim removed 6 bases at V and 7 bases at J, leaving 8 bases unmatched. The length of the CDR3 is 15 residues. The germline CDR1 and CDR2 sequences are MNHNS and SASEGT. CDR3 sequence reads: CASREGLAGGNTQYF. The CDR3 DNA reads TGTGCCAGCAGGGAGGGACTAGCGGGCGGAAATACGCAGTATTTT.

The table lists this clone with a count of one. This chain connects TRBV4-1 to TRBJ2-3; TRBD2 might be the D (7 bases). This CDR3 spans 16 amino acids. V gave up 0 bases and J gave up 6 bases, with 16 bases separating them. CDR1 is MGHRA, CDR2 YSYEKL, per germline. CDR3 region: CASSQDARGPLDTQYF. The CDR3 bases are TGCGCCAGCAGCCAAGATGCGCGGGGGCCACTCGATACGCAGTATTTT.

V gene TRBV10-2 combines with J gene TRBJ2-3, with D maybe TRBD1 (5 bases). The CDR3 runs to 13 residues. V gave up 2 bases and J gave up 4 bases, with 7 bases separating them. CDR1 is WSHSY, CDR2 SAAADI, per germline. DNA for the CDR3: TGCGCCAGCAGTGAGGGGGCCCCAGATACGCAGTATTTT. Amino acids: CASSEGAPDTQYF.

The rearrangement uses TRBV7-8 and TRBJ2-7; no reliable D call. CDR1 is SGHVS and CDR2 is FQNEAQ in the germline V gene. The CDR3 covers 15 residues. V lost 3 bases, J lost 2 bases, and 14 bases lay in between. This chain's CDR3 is CASSFLSGHPYEQYF. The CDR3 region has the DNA TGTGCCAGCAGCTTTTTGTCGGGCCACCCCTACGAGCAGTACTTC.